This T cell receptor beta chain is from a study of cytomegalovirus exposure and HLA in healthy donors. Background on the study: The same platform was used for the 120 or so validation repertoires as for the roughly 660 first-cohort repertoires, as reported in a later analysis.

Using immunoSEQ multiplex PCR, the repertoire was profiled, and TCRdb retains in-frame clones only, with some absent. The top ten clones hold more than 5% of a sample with about 120,000 clones, roughly 90% of them seen once. CDR3 size: 16 residues. Trimming took 1 base from V and 3 from J, leaving 15 bases between them. Germline values: CDR1 LNHNV, CDR2 YYDKDF (reference sequence). The clonotype was recovered from a woman aged 18-35 years in good health and CMV-seropositive. Sequencing was done on a sample of PBMCs. The chain recombines TRBV15 with TRBJ1-2, with D unclear. The CDR3 loop reads CATSRGPLATYYGYTF. The CDR3 region has the DNA TGTGCCACCAGCAGAGGGCCCCTAGCCACTTACTATGGCTACACCTTC.